Each of the 26 T cell receptor beta chains below was sequenced from the same sample in a study of CD8 T cells in Susac syndrome. When the RNA was reverse transcribed, random hexamers were used with an input of roughly 0.5 to 1 ug. TCRdb re-called the immunoSEQ multiplex PCR reads through MiXCR, storing one row per CDR3 protein. Among about 94,000 distinct CDR3 sequences, roughly 94% were seen once, and the ten largest hold 0.3%. The sample consisted of CD4+ T cells from PBMCs. These receptors were obtained from a human donor with Susac syndrome.

The genes are TRBV7-2 and TRBJ2-1; D is perhaps TRBD1 or TRBD2 (5 bases each). The CDR3 consists of 14 residues. Trimming took off 5 bases at V and 6 bases at J, with 14 bases between the two ends. Per germline, CDR1 SGHTA and CDR2 FQGNSA. In DNA, the CDR3 is TGTGCCAGCAGCCCGGGATCCCAGGGCAATGAGCAGTTCTTC. It translates to CASSPGSQGNEQFF.

This sequence joins TRBV6-4 and TRBJ1-1; D not certain. Germline CDR1 is MRHNA and CDR2 is SNTAGT. Trimming took 6 bases from V and 3 from J, leaving 8 bases between them. The CDR3 runs 12 residues. The CDR3 loop reads CASRATHTEAFF. As DNA, the CDR3 is TGTGCCAGCAGGGCGACCCACACTGAAGCTTTCTTT.

This rearrangement joins TRBV7-6 to TRBJ2-7; D is possibly TRBD1 or TRBD2 (5 bases each). CDR3 size: 15 residues. Germline V lookup: CDR1 SGHVS, CDR2 FNYEAQ. V was trimmed by 2 bases and J by 1 base, leaving 12 bases between them. CDR3 sequence (DNA): TGTGCCAGCAGCTTATCCGGGACGGGATCCTACGAGCAGTACTTC. Residues: CASSLSGTGSYEQYF.

The V gene is TRBV13, the J gene TRBJ2-7; TRBD1 agrees at 7 bases. Trimming removed 5 bases from V and 0 bases from J; junction bases left unmatched: 7. The CDR3 totals 15 residues. The germline gives CDR1 PRHDT, CDR2 FYEKMQ (reference sequence). The CDR3 nucleotides read TGTGCCAGCAGCGAAAGTAGGGGGCACTCCTACGAGCAGTACTTC. Protein sequence: CASSESRGHSYEQYF.

The gene calls are TRBV9 and TRBJ1-2; 7 nucleotides align to TRBD1. Germline trimming cut 0 bases from V and 13 bases from J; bases unmatched to any gene: 9. CDR3 length: 13 amino acids. Germline V lookup: CDR1 SGDLS, CDR2 YYNGEE. The CDR3 nucleotides are TGTGCCAGCAGCGTAGATCAGGGGGATGGATGCACCTTC. Amino acid sequence: CASSVDQGDGCTF.

V usage is TRBV3-1 and J usage is TRBJ2-1; no clear D. V was cut by 4 bases and J by 5 bases, with 6 bases left in between. This CDR3 contains 12 residues. Germline V gene lookup returns CDR1 LGHDT and CDR2 YNNKEL (reference sequence). The CDR3 spells CASSRTNNEQFF. In DNA, the CDR3 is TGTGCCAGCAGCCGGACCAACAATGAGCAGTTCTTC.

The chain is built from TRBV12-3 or TRBV12-4 and TRBJ1-6, with TRBD1 as a possible D gene (5 bases). The CDR3 contains 14 residues. V was pared by 1 base and J by 7 bases, with 8 bases between. CDR3 bases: TGTGCCAGCAGTTTAGGGGGGATAAATTCACCCCTCCACTTT. This translates into CASSLGGINSPLHF.

Only one count was recorded for this clonotype. This chain links TRBV7-9 with TRBJ2-2; no reliable D call. Germline V lookup: CDR1 SEHNR, CDR2 FQNEAQ (reference sequence). The germline V and J ends were trimmed by 5 bases and 5 bases, with 12 bases remaining between them. The CDR3 sequence is 14 residues long. In DNA, the CDR3 is TGTGCCAGCAGCCCCGACCAGCAGACCGGGGAGCTGTTTTTT. Encoded protein: CASSPDQQTGELFF.

The chain combines TRBV5-1 with TRBJ2-5, with D possibly being TRBD1 (5 bases). Trimming cost V 0 bases and J 1 base, with 10 bases left between them. Germline assignment: CDR1 SGHRS and CDR2 YFSETQ. This CDR3 region has 15 residues. CDR3 amino acids: CASSLGQGIQETQYF. The CDR3 coding sequence is TGCGCCAGCAGCTTGGGGCAGGGCATCCAAGAGACCCAGTACTTC.

The genes are TRBV29-1 and TRBJ1-2; D is perhaps TRBD1 (5 bases). The CDR3 loop spans 12 amino acids. V was trimmed by 2 bases and J by 7 bases, leaving 11 bases between them. Germline V gene data show CDR1 as SQVTM and CDR2 as ANQGSEA. The CDR3 sequence is CSVETSGVGYTF. The CDR3 coding sequence is TGCAGCGTTGAAACATCGGGGGTTGGCTACACCTTC.

This chain joins TRBV3-1 and TRBJ2-2; 8 nucleotides agree with TRBD2. Germline values: CDR1 LGHDT, CDR2 YNNKEL (reference sequence). This CDR3 is built from 15 residues. V shed 4 bases, J shed 5 bases, and the junction held 6 bases outside the gene matches. The CDR3 nucleotides read TGTGCCAGCAGCCGGAGCGGGGGTAAAACCGGGGAGCTGTTTTTT. This encodes CASSRSGGKTGELFF.

DNA of the CDR3: TGTGCCAGCTCACCTGGTACAGTTAAGCGAAATGAGCAGTTCTTC. Protein sequence: CASSPGTVKRNEQFF. This chain uses TRBV18 with TRBJ2-1, with D unclear. CDR1 is KGHSH, CDR2 LQKENI, per germline. Between the trimmed V and J ends, which lost 3 bases and 7 bases, there was a span of 16 bases. The CDR3 length is 15 residues.

V usage is TRBV10-3 and J usage is TRBJ2-7; 9 nucleotides line up with TRBD1. From germline, CDR1 is ENHRY and CDR2 SYGVKD. The CDR3 is 14 residues long. Trimming cost V 3 bases and J 5 bases; bases outside gene matches: 5. The CDR3 here is CAISDGTGLNEQYF. The CDR3 region has the DNA TGTGCCATCAGTGATGGGACAGGGTTGAACGAGCAGTACTTC.

The chain couples TRBV25-1 to TRBJ1-6, with unresolved D. Germline V CDR1 and CDR2: MGHDK, SYGVNS. This CDR3 is 13 amino acids long. V shed 0 bases and J shed 10 bases, with 7 bases lying between them. For the CDR3, the DNA is TGTGCCAGCAGTGAATATCAGGAGTCACCCCTCCACTTT. Its protein product is CASSEYQESPLHF. Complete variable domain (other parts from reference TRBV25-1 and TRBJ1-6): EADIYQTPRYLVIGTGKKITLECSQTMGHDKMYWYQQDPGMELHLIHYSYGVNSTEKGDLSSESTVSRIRTEHFPLTLESARPSHTSQYLCASSEYQESPLHFGNGTRLTVT.

The J gene is TRBJ1-2, the V gene TRBV25-1; D unclear. The CDR3 spans 14 residues. Trimming stripped 1 base from V and 8 bases from J, with 14 bases between. Germline values: CDR1 MGHDK, CDR2 SYGVNS. CDR3 DNA: TGTGCCAGCAGTGAATCAGGCAACTTCTTGGGCTACACCTTC. It codes for CASSESGNFLGYTF.

The gene calls are TRBV5-1 and TRBJ2-1; D is undetermined. CDR3 length: 16 residues. V shed 0 bases and J shed 5 bases, with 15 bases lying between them. Germline CDR1 is SGHRS and CDR2 is YFSETQ. CDR3: CASSLGGMGFNNEQFF. DNA of the CDR3: TGCGCCAGCAGCTTGGGGGGTATGGGGTTCAACAATGAGCAGTTCTTC.

The V gene is TRBV28, the J gene TRBJ2-6, with D maybe TRBD2 (5 bases). V was trimmed by 6 bases and J by 3 bases, leaving 15 bases between them. The CDR3 consists of 16 residues. Per germline, CDR1 MDHEN and CDR2 SYDVKM. CDR3: CASSGPGIVGANVLTF. The DNA of the CDR3 is TGTGCCAGCAGCGGGCCCGGGATAGTTGGGGCCAACGTCCTGACTTTC.

This chain links TRBV2 with TRBJ1-2, with D perhaps matching TRBD1 (5 bases). V was trimmed by 4 bases and J by 8 bases, leaving 14 bases between them. This CDR3 comprises 13 residues. Per germline, CDR1 SNHLY and CDR2 FYNNEI. The CDR3 DNA reads TGTGCCAGCAGTGGAAGGGGAGGACGAGGCTACACCTTC. This sequence encodes CASSGRGGRGYTF. Based on the CDR3 plus reference TRBV2 and TRBJ1-2, the full variable domain is EPEVTQTPSHQVTQMGQEVILRCVPISNHLYFYWYRQILGQKVEFLVSFYNNEISEKSEIFDDQFSVERPDGSNFTLKIRSTKLEDSAMYFCASSGRGGRGYTFGSGTRLTVV.

The chain recombines TRBV20-1 with TRBJ2-5; maybe TRBD2 (6 bases). Germline lookup yields CDR1 DFQATT and CDR2 SNEGSKA (reference sequence). Trimming removed 6 bases at V and 0 bases at J, with 14 bases between. This CDR3 region has 14 residues. This CDR3 reads CSADWGVDQETQYF. The DNA of the CDR3 is TGCAGTGCAGACTGGGGGGTGGACCAAGAGACCCAGTACTTC.

The genes are TRBV11-2 and TRBJ2-3; D uncertain. The CDR3 sequence is 15 residues long. The germline gives CDR1 SGHAT, CDR2 FQNNGV. Trimming took off 1 base at V and 5 bases at J, with 13 bases between the two ends. In DNA, the CDR3 is TGTGCCAGCAGCTTAGCCCCCGGATTGGGAGATACGCAGTATTTT. It codes for CASSLAPGLGDTQYF.

This clonotype was recorded once. This sequence joins TRBV2 and TRBJ2-7, with 9 positions matching TRBD1. The CDR3 is made up of 14 amino acids. Trimming took 5 bases from V and 4 from J; bases not matched to a gene: 6. From germline, CDR1 is SNHLY and CDR2 FYNNEI. The CDR3: CASSFPGQGYEQYF. In DNA form, the CDR3 reads TGTGCCAGCAGTTTCCCGGGACAGGGTTACGAGCAGTACTTC.

V is TRBV30 and J is TRBJ1-2; D not resolved. The CDR3 spans 14 residues. CDR1 is GTSNPN and CDR2 is SVGIG in the germline V gene (reference sequence). With 4 bases removed from V and 6 bases from J, the gap between germline ends came to 18 bases. CDR3 residues: CAWTPGNRWDGYTF. CDR3 DNA: TGTGCCTGGACCCCAGGTAACCGGTGGGATGGCTACACCTTC. Based on the CDR3 plus reference TRBV30 and TRBJ1-2, the full variable domain is SQTIHQWPATLVQPVGSPLSLECTVEGTSNPNLYWYRQAAGRGLQLLFYSVGIGQISSEVPQNLSASRPQDRQFILSSKKLLLSDSGFYLCAWTPGNRWDGYTFGSGTRLTVV.

This chain uses TRBV19 with TRBJ2-2; D might be TRBD1 (6 bases). Germline-derived CDR1 and CDR2 are LNHDA and SQIVND (reference sequence). This CDR3 has 13 amino acids. V lost 8 bases to trimming and J lost 2 bases, with 9 bases between them. The CDR3 sequence: CASGGLNTGELFF. In DNA form, the CDR3 reads TGTGCCAGTGGGGGCTTAAACACCGGGGAGCTGTTTTTT.

The chain employs TRBV28 and TRBJ2-2, with TRBD1 identical over 12 bases. CDR3 length: 17 residues. Losses at the gene ends were 7 bases for V and 7 bases for J; bases not matched to a gene: 13. Germline CDR1 and CDR2: MDHEN and SYDVKM. CDR3 protein: CASTIAGTGGAGGELFF. The CDR3 region has the DNA TGTGCCAGCACCATCGCCGGGACAGGGGGCGCAGGCGGGGAGCTGTTTTTT.

DNA for the CDR3: TGTGCCTGGCGGAGTGACGCAACTAATGAAAAACTGTTTTTT. It codes for CAWRSDATNEKLFF. The genes are TRBV30 and TRBJ1-4; D unclear. The germline CDR1 and CDR2 sequences are GTSNPN and SVGIG (reference sequence). This CDR3 spans 14 amino acids. V lost 5 bases and J 0 bases, leaving 10 bases between the germline ends.

The genes are TRBV4-1 and TRBJ2-1, with 7 bases that match TRBD2. The germline V gene has CDR1 MGHRA and CDR2 YSYEKL. The CDR3 has 23 residues. With V trimmed by 0 bases and J by 4 bases, 27 bases remained unmatched. The CDR3 region is CASSQEYVQVSSLGGRDYNEQFF. CDR3 in DNA: TGCGCCAGCAGCCAAGAATACGTCCAAGTATCTAGTTTGGGAGGGCGAGATTACAATGAGCAGTTCTTC.